This TCR beta chain was observed in a study of blood T cell repertoires in COVID-19. Germline values: CDR1 WNHNN, CDR2 SYGVQD (reference sequence). Trimming cost V 2 bases and J 5 bases, with 22 bases left between them. The CDR3 has 18 amino acids. Using immunoSEQ multiplex PCR, the repertoire was profiled, and TCRdb retains in-frame clones only, with some absent. This table holds fewer than 500,000 clones, about 87% found once. This sequence was found in a man aged 18 to 35 with COVID-19, enrolled during active disease. Sequenced: peripheral blood. The chain combines TRBV10-1 with TRBJ1-5, with D tentatively TRBD1 (5 bases). CDR3 residues: CASSERGGNGPVYQPQHF. The CDR3 nucleotides are TGCGCCAGCAGTGAGAGGGGCGGGAACGGCCCGGTTTATCAGCCCCAGCATTTT.